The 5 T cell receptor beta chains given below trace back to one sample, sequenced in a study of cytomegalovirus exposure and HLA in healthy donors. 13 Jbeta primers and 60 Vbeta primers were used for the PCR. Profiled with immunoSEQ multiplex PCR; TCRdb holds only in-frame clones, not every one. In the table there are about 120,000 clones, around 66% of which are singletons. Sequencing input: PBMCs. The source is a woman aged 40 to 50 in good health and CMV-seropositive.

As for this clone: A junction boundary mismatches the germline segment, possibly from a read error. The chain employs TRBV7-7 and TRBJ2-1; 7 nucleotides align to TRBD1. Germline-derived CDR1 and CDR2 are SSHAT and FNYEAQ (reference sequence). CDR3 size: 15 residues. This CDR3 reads CASSLESDRYNEQFF. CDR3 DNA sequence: TGTGCTAGCAGCTTAGAGTCGGACAGGTACAATGAGCAGTTCTTC.

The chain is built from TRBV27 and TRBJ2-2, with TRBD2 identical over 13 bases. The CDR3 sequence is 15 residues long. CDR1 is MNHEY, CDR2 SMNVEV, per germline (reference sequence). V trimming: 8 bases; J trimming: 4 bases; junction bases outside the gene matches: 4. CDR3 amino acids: CASRGLAGPTGELFF. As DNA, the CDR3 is TGTGCCAGCCGGGGACTAGCGGGGCCCACCGGGGAGCTGTTTTTT.

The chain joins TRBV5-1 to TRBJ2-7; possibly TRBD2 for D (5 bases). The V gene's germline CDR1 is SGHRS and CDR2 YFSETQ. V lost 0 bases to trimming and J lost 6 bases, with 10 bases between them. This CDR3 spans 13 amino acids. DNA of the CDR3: TGCGCCAGCAGCTTGGGGTCCGAGGGCGAGCAGTACTTC. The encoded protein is CASSLGSEGEQYF.

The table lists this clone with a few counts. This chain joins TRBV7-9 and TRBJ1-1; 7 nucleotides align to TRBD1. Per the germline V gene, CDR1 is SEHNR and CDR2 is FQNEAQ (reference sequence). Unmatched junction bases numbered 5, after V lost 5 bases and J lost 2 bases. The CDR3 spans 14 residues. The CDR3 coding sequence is TGTGCCAGCAGCCTCGGGACAGTTAACACTGAAGCTTTCTTT. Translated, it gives CASSLGTVNTEAFF.

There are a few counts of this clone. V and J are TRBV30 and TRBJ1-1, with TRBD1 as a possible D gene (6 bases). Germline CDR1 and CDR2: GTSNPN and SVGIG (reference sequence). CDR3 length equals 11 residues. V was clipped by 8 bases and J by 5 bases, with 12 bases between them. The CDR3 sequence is CARRGGTEAFF. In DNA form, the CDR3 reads TGTGCCCGCAGGGGAGGGACTGAAGCTTTCTTT. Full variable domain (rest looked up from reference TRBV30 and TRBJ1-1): SQTIHQWPATLVQPVGSPLSLECTVEGTSNPNLYWYRQAAGRGLQLLFYSVGIGQISSEVPQNLSASRPQDRQFILSSKKLLLSDSGFYLCARRGGTEAFFGQGTRLTVV.